The next 32 T cell receptor beta chains were all read from a single sample in a study of cytomegalovirus exposure and HLA in healthy donors. A multiplex PCR was run with 60 Vbeta primers and 13 Jbeta primers. Data came from immunoSEQ multiplex PCR; TCRdb stores just in-frame clones and leaves some out. The sample carries 110,000 or so clones, roughly 8.6% recorded once. Material for sequencing was PBMCs. The receptors were sampled from a woman in her 40s in good health and CMV-seropositive.

The sample holds a few counts of this clone. J is TRBJ1-6 and V is TRBV9; the D gene is possibly TRBD1 (5 bases). The V and J ends lost 3 bases and 6 bases respectively, with 13 bases between them. The V gene's germline CDR1 is SGDLS and CDR2 YYNGEE. The CDR3 consists of 15 residues. DNA of the CDR3: TGTGCCAGCAGCGCCGAGACAGCGAGTAATTCACCCCTCCACTTT. Its translation is CASSAETASNSPLHF.

Here the CDR3 reads CASGGGGGNEQFF. CDR3 sequence (DNA): TGCGCCAGCGGAGGGGGCGGTGGTAATGAGCAGTTCTTC. The chain combines TRBV10-1 with TRBJ2-1, with D tentatively TRBD1 (7 bases). The CDR3 is made up of 13 amino acids. V was clipped by 8 bases and J by 7 bases, with 15 bases between them. CDR1 WNHNN and CDR2 SYGVQD come from the germline V gene (reference sequence).

The CDR3 region is CASSREAGPTDTQYF. The CDR3 coding sequence is TGCGCCAGCAGCCGAGAGGCGGGGCCCACAGATACGCAGTATTTT. V gene TRBV5-1 combines with J gene TRBJ2-3, with a tentative D call TRBD2 (6 bases). The CDR3 has 15 amino acids. V was trimmed by 4 bases and J by 2 bases, leaving 14 bases between them. Germline V gene data show CDR1 as SGHRS and CDR2 as YFSETQ.

J is TRBJ2-7 and V is TRBV10-3; D is possibly TRBD1 (6 bases). Trimming took off 5 bases at V and 0 bases at J, with 11 bases between the two ends. There are 14 residues in the CDR3. Per the germline V gene, CDR1 is ENHRY and CDR2 is SYGVKD. CDR3 bases: TGTGCCATCAGTAGACAGGACATCTCCTACGAGCAGTACTTC. Its translation: CAISRQDISYEQYF.

The chain recombines TRBV7-2 with TRBJ1-2, with D perhaps TRBD1 (5 bases). The V gene's germline CDR1 is SGHTA and CDR2 FQGNSA. Trimming took 4 bases from V and 2 from J, leaving 8 bases between them. The CDR3 extends over 13 amino acids. The CDR3 loop reads CASSSDTNYGYTF. For the CDR3, the DNA is TGTGCCAGCAGCTCGGACACCAACTATGGCTACACCTTC.

The V gene is TRBV27, the J gene TRBJ2-3; maybe TRBD2 (5 bases). The V and J ends lost 6 bases and 3 bases respectively, with 16 bases between them. Germline V gives CDR1 MNHEY, CDR2 SMNVEV (reference sequence). The CDR3 is 15 residues long. The CDR3 nucleotides read TGTGCCAGCAGATGGTCGCAGCGGAGGACAGATACGCAGTATTTT. Translating gives CASRWSQRRTDTQYF.

Here the CDR3 DNA reads TGTGCCAGCAGCTCCCGGGACAGGGGAACGGGCCACGAGCAGTACTTC. This codes for CASSSRDRGTGHEQYF. The J gene is TRBJ2-7, the V gene TRBV7-9; TRBD1 aligns across 10 bases. Trimming at V came to 4 bases and at J to 5 bases, leaving 11 bases not matched to a gene. Per the germline V gene, CDR1 is SEHNR and CDR2 is FQNEAQ (reference sequence). This CDR3 spans 16 amino acids.

The chain combines TRBV9 with TRBJ2-7; 8 nucleotides agree with TRBD2. The CDR3 totals 15 residues. CDR1 is SGDLS, CDR2 YYNGEE, per germline. V gave up 0 bases and J gave up 2 bases; unmatched junction bases: 4. The DNA for the CDR3 is TGTGCCAGCAGCGTAGGGGCCGGGGGGGCCTACGAGCAGTACTTC. It codes for CASSVGAGGAYEQYF.

V and J are TRBV7-2 and TRBJ1-2; D call uncertain. The CDR3 covers 13 residues. Trimming stripped 5 bases from V and 5 bases from J, with 12 bases between. Germline V CDR1 and CDR2: SGHTA, FQGNSA. The CDR3 coding sequence is TGTGCCAGCAGCGTGAGCGGGAGTTATGGCTACACCTTC. It translates to CASSVSGSYGYTF.

This clone has only a few counts. The V gene is TRBV19, the J gene TRBJ1-1; D not resolved. The germline V gene encodes CDR1 LNHDA and CDR2 SQIVND (reference sequence). V shed 3 bases and J shed 3 bases, with 8 bases lying between them. The CDR3 covers 13 residues. The CDR3 loop reads CASSIEEYTEAFF. CDR3 in DNA: TGTGCCAGTAGTATTGAAGAGTACACTGAAGCTTTCTTT.

The CDR3, as DNA: TGCGCCAGCGGAAACGATCGCCAGGGGGTGGGCGAGCAGTACTTC. It translates to CASGNDRQGVGEQYF. This rearrangement joins TRBV5-1 to TRBJ2-5; 7 nucleotides line up with TRBD1. The J call is uncertain, as TRBJ2-7 better fits the DNA end. This CDR3 contains 15 residues. Per germline, CDR1 SGHRS and CDR2 YFSETQ.

This clone occurred a few times. The chain carries TRBV5-1 and TRBJ1-2; maybe TRBD1 (6 bases). In germline, CDR1 is SGHRS, CDR2 YFSETQ. V dropped 3 bases and J dropped 7 bases, with 25 bases sitting between them. The CDR3 covers 17 residues. The CDR3 nucleotides read TGCGCCAGCAGCTCCACAGGACAGCTATTTTTCGGGTCTGGCTACACCTTC. Residues: CASSSTGQLFFGSGYTF.

This clone occurred a few times. The chain recombines TRBV9 with TRBJ1-1; D may be TRBD1 (5 bases). V was pared by 4 bases and J by 0 bases, with 10 bases between. This CDR3 is 14 amino acids long. The germline CDR1 and CDR2 sequences are SGDLS and YYNGEE. DNA of the CDR3: TGTGCCAGCAGCCCACAGACAGTGAACACTGAAGCTTTCTTT. Amino acids: CASSPQTVNTEAFF.

This clone turned up a few times. Here the CDR3 reads CASSSGQREAFF. CDR3 coding DNA: TGTGCCAGCAGCTCCGGACAGCGGGAAGCTTTCTTT. This chain uses TRBV7-9 with TRBJ1-1; a weak D match, TRBD1 (6 bases). V was shortened by 4 bases and J by 8 bases, with 11 bases between the two germline ends. Germline values: CDR1 SEHNR, CDR2 FQNEAQ (reference sequence). The CDR3 is 12 amino acids.

J is TRBJ2-3 and V is TRBV5-1; tentative D call: TRBD2 (6 bases). V gave up 0 bases and J gave up 10 bases, with 12 bases separating them. CDR3 length: 13 residues. From germline, CDR1 is SGHRS and CDR2 YFSETQ. The CDR3 DNA reads TGCGCCAGCAGCTTGGTGACTAGTCAGCCGCAGTATTTT. Translation gives CASSLVTSQPQYF.

The chain recombines TRBV29-1 with TRBJ1-1, with unresolved D. The V end lost 4 bases, the J end lost 1 base, and 7 bases lay between the germline ends. In germline, CDR1 is SQVTM, CDR2 ANQGSEA. There are 12 residues in the CDR3. The DNA of the CDR3 is TGCAGCGTTGCAGCGGGGAACACTGAAGCTTTCTTT. It encodes CSVAAGNTEAFF.

Only a few counts were recorded for this clone. The V and J genes are TRBV19 and TRBJ1-6, with 8 bases lining up with TRBD1. This CDR3 spans 15 amino acids. CDR1 LNHDA and CDR2 SQIVND come from the germline V gene (reference sequence). V was clipped by 5 bases and J by 7 bases; unmatched bases: 7. CDR3 sequence reads: CASSATGGWNSPLHF. DNA of the CDR3: TGTGCCAGTAGTGCTACAGGGGGTTGGAATTCACCCCTCCACTTT.

The chain carries TRBV10-3 and TRBJ2-3; 8 bases agree with TRBD2. V lost 7 bases and J lost 1; bases outside the gene matches: 4. Germline lookup yields CDR1 ENHRY and CDR2 SYGVKD. CDR3 size: 14 residues. The CDR3 loop is CAINAAGGTDTQYF. As DNA, the CDR3 is TGTGCCATCAATGCAGCGGGGGGCACAGATACGCAGTATTTT.

The chain uses TRBV5-1 and TRBJ2-7; 10 bases line up with TRBD1. This CDR3 has 14 amino acids. The junction had 5 bases not matched to a gene; V was cut back by 3 bases and J by 5 bases. Germline CDR1 and CDR2: SGHRS and YFSETQ. The CDR3 DNA reads as TGCGCCAGCAGCTCATCGACAGGGGGCAACGAGCAGTACTTC. Translation: CASSSSTGGNEQYF. Together with reference TRBV5-1 and TRBJ2-7, the CDR3 gives the full variable domain: KAGVTQTPRYLIKTRGQQVTLSCSPISGHRSVSWYQQTPGQGLQFLFEYFSETQRNKGNFPGRFSGRQFSNSRSEMNVSTLELGDSALYLCASSSSTGGNEQYFGPGTRLTVT.

The chain carries TRBV19 and TRBJ1-6, with 8 bases aligning to TRBD1. Germline CDR1 LNHDA, CDR2 SQIVND (reference sequence). V lost 3 bases to trimming and J lost 8 bases; unmatched junction nucleotides: 6. CDR3 length: 15 residues. The CDR3 coding sequence is TGTGCCAGTAGTATTGGACAGGGTAATTATTCACCCCTCCACTTT. It encodes CASSIGQGNYSPLHF.

This clone was observed a handful of times. The genes are TRBV7-9 and TRBJ2-7; D is unresolved. Between the trimmed V and J ends, which lost 2 bases and 0 bases, there was a span of 17 bases. The CDR3 extends over 17 amino acids. The V gene's germline CDR1 is SEHNR and CDR2 FQNEAQ (reference sequence). CDR3 residues: CASSLSIVSLSSYEQYF. CDR3 sequence (DNA): TGTGCCAGCAGCTTAAGCATCGTTAGCTTAAGCTCCTACGAGCAGTACTTC.

This clone was seen only a few times. The rearrangement links TRBV27 to TRBJ2-7; weak D call: TRBD1 (5 bases). Per the germline V gene, CDR1 is MNHEY and CDR2 is SMNVEV (reference sequence). V was shortened by 4 bases and J by 6 bases, with 7 bases between the two germline ends. The CDR3 is 11 residues long. The CDR3 nucleotides are TGTGCCAGCAGTTCCCAGGGCGAGCAGTACTTC. Translation gives CASSSQGEQYF.

In DNA, the CDR3 is TGTGCCATCAGTTCGTCCCGGGACAGGTTGGGGACTGAAGCTTTCTTT. It encodes CAISSSRDRLGTEAFF. The chain uses TRBV10-3 and TRBJ1-1; 8 bases map to TRBD1. V dropped 5 bases and J dropped 5; count of bases not matched to a gene: 13. The length of the CDR3 is 16 residues. From germline, CDR1 is ENHRY and CDR2 SYGVKD.

J is TRBJ2-5 and V is TRBV6-1, with D perhaps TRBD2 (6 bases). The CDR3 is made up of 15 amino acids. CDR1 and CDR2 from the germline V gene are MNHNS and SASEGT. The V and J ends lost 0 bases and 4 bases respectively, with 12 bases between them. This CDR3 is CASSEAVIGGETQYF. The CDR3, as DNA: TGTGCCAGCAGTGAAGCGGTGATCGGGGGAGAGACCCAGTACTTC.

V usage is TRBV6-4 and J usage is TRBJ1-6; D may be TRBD1 (5 bases). CDR3 length: 15 amino acids. Trimming stripped 4 bases from V and 8 bases from J, with 15 bases between. The germline gives CDR1 MRHNA, CDR2 SNTAGT. CDR3 protein: CASSATGGRDSPLHF. The CDR3 nucleotides are TGTGCCAGCAGTGCCACCGGGGGGAGGGATTCACCCCTCCACTTT.

The DNA for the CDR3 is TGTGCCAGCTCACCATTCGAGGGATCTAATGAAAAACTGTTTTTT. Its protein product is CASSPFEGSNEKLFF. The chain combines TRBV18 with TRBJ1-4; no reliable D call. Germline lookup yields CDR1 KGHSH and CDR2 LQKENI. This CDR3 is built from 15 residues. Trimming cost V 2 bases and J 3 bases, with 10 bases left between them. Full variable domain (outside the CDR3, taken from reference TRBV18 and TRBJ1-4): NAGVMQNPRHLVRRRGQEARLRCSPMKGHSHVYWYRQLPEEGLKFMVYLQKENIIDESGMPKERFSAEFPKEGPSILRIQQVVRGDSAAYFCASSPFEGSNEKLFFGSGTQLSVL.

In this sample, this clone turned up a few times. The chain employs TRBV7-3 and TRBJ1-6; 7 bases are a match to TRBD1. V shed 4 bases, J shed 5 bases, and the junction held 2 bases outside the gene matches. CDR3 length: 14 amino acids. The germline V gene encodes CDR1 SGHTA and CDR2 FQGTGA. The CDR3 region is CASSYTGDNSPLHF. CDR3 DNA: TGTGCCAGCAGCTACACAGGGGATAATTCACCCCTCCACTTT.

The chain uses TRBV7-9 and TRBJ2-1; 10 positions agree with TRBD2. The CDR3 consists of 15 residues. CDR1 is SEHNR, CDR2 FQNEAQ, per germline (reference sequence). Losses at the gene ends were 5 bases for V and 7 bases for J; bases not matched to a gene: 8. CDR3 amino acids: CASSTASGGRNEQFF. CDR3 nucleotides: TGTGCCAGCAGCACCGCTAGCGGGGGCCGGAATGAGCAGTTCTTC.

This clone turned up a few times. CDR3 sequence reads: CAILAGGPVAGFANEQFF. In DNA form, the CDR3 reads TGTGCCATCTTAGCGGGGGGGCCGGTGGCCGGGTTCGCGAATGAGCAGTTCTTC. The V call is TRBV2, the J call TRBJ2-1, with TRBD2 matching over 11 bases. The CDR3 has 18 residues. Germline CDR1 is SNHLY and CDR2 is FYNNEI. After removal of 10 bases from V and 7 bases from J, the junction contained 21 bases not matched to a gene.

The rearrangement links TRBV27 to TRBJ2-1; 10 bases are a match to TRBD1. V trimming: 2 bases; J trimming: 10 bases; junction bases outside the gene matches: 14. The CDR3 consists of 17 residues. Germline V gene data show CDR1 as MNHEY and CDR2 as SMNVEV (reference sequence). The CDR3 region is CASSLKGVGTGEKEQFF. The CDR3 DNA reads TGTGCCAGCAGTTTAAAAGGAGTCGGGACAGGGGAAAAGGAGCAGTTCTTC.

In its sample, this clone was seen a few times. The gene calls are TRBV25-1 and TRBJ2-1; possibly TRBD2 for D (6 bases). Between the trimmed V and J ends, which lost 6 bases and 9 bases, there was a span of 6 bases. The CDR3 contains 10 residues. Germline CDR1 MGHDK, CDR2 SYGVNS. CDR3 coding DNA: TGTGCCAGCAGGGAGGGTGAGCAGTTCTTC. It specifies CASREGEQFF.

The gene calls are TRBV5-6 and TRBJ1-6; D uncertain. Trimming stripped 2 bases from V and 0 bases from J, with 18 bases between. CDR3 length: 19 residues. Germline CDR1 reads SGHDT; CDR2 reads YYEEEE. CDR3 region: CASSFMMTSRSSYNSPLHF. For the CDR3, the DNA is TGTGCCAGCAGCTTTATGATGACCTCCCGGAGCTCCTATAATTCACCCCTCCACTTT.